These T cell receptor beta chains were read from a single sample in a study of cytomegalovirus exposure and HLA in healthy donors. Profiling relied on immunoSEQ multiplex PCR, and the TCRdb table lists in-frame clones only, not all of them. The sample includes some 160,000 clones, under 85% of them seen just once. Source material: PBMCs. The receptors were sampled from a woman aged 25-40 years in good health and CMV-seronegative. The CDR3 runs from the conserved cysteine through the conserved F or W. A D gene is named only where the DNA matches it firmly. Rows may omit the clone size; those that give it use once, few, many or a size class.

d_call,v_call,j_call,clone_size,cdr3_nt,cdr3_aa
TRBD1,TRBV14,TRBJ2-7,once,TGTGCCAGCAGCCTCAGGGGGATTGGGCCCTACGAGCAGTACTTC,CASSLRGIGPYEQYF
TRBD1,TRBV5-6,TRBJ2-5,.,TGTGCCAGCAGCTTGGCCGGGACAGGGATCATCTTGGAGCAGTACTTC,CASSLAGTGIILEQYF
.,TRBV18,TRBJ1-2,.,TGTGCCAGCTCACCCCCCCGAGGAGGATGGAATGGCTACACCTTC,CASSPPRGGWNGYTF
.,TRBV6-5,TRBJ2-7,.,TGTGCCAGCAGTTACTCGAGGGCAGGGGAGACCGAGCAGTACTTC,CASSYSRAGETEQYF
.,TRBV5-6,TRBJ2-7,.,TGTGCCAGCAGCTTGTCAGGTACCTCCTACGAGCAGTACTTC,CASSLSGTSYEQYF
.,TRBV7-9,TRBJ1-3,few,TGTGCCAGCAGCCGGGACTGGGCGTCTGGAAACACCATATATTTT,CASSRDWASGNTIYF
.,TRBV2,TRBJ2-1,.,TGTGCCAGCTGCCGAGCCCTCCGGGGGAGCTCCTACAATGAGCAGTTCTTC,CASCRALRGSSYNEQFF
.,TRBV27,TRBJ1-5,.,TGTGCCAGCAGCCGTACAGGTGATAATCAGCCCCAGCATTTT,CASSRTGDNQPQHF
.,TRBV9,TRBJ2-5,.,TGTGCCAGCAGCTTAAGCCCGCTCAAGGAGACCCAGTACTTC,CASSLSPLKETQYF
.,TRBV5-1,TRBJ1-3,few,TGCGCCAGCAGCTCGACGGGAGGGGAAGGAAACACCATATATTTT,CASSSTGGEGNTIYF
.,TRBV18,TRBJ1-2,.,TGTGCCAGCTCACCCACTTTCGCCCCTCTAGCTGGGTCAAACTATGGCTACACCTTC,CASSPTFAPLAGSNYGYTF
.,TRBV1,TRBJ1-5,.,TGCACCAGCAGCCGCCAAAATCCCTATTATCTCTTTGGTGATCAGCCCCAGCATTTT,CTSSRQNPYYLFGDQPQHF
.,TRBV7-3,TRBJ2-5,.,TGTGCCAGCAGCTTATCAAAGGGGTTGGGTCAAGAGACCCAGTACTTC,CASSLSKGLGQETQYF
TRBD2,TRBV5-5,TRBJ2-7,.,TGTGCCAGCAGCCCTATAAGGATTGGGGGGGGTTACGAGCAGTACTTC,CASSPIRIGGGYEQYF
.,TRBV2,TRBJ2-5,.,TGTGCCAGCAGCTTGAATACAGGGAACCAAGAGACCCAGTACTTC,CASSLNTGNQETQYF
TRBD1,TRBV14,TRBJ2-6,few,TGTGCCAGCAGCCAAGTGGGTCTATGGGACAGCGCTCCCTTCTCTGGGGCCAACGTCCTGACTTTC,CASSQVGLWDSAPFSGANVLTF
.,TRBV6-5,TRBJ1-2,.,TGTGCCAGCAACCCCACCACAGGGTCCTACGGTGGCTACACCTTC,CASNPTTGSYGGYTF
TRBD2,TRBV27,TRBJ2-5,.,TGTGCCAGCAGTCCAAGACTAGCGGGGGGGTCAGTCTCGCTCGCCCCCGAGGCCCAGTACTTC,CASSPRLAGGSVSLAPEAQYF
.,TRBV6-1,TRBJ2-1,.,TGTGCCACCCTGAAGGCCCCCGGCTACGAGGATGAGCAGTTCTTC,CATLKAPGYEDEQFF
.,TRBV6-1,TRBJ2-7,.,TGTGCCAGCAACGGACGGGGTGGGCACGAGCAGTACTTC,CASNGRGGHEQYF
.,TRBV11-2,TRBJ1-1,.,TGTGCCAGCAGCTTAACTGCGTCAGGGAACACTGAAGCTTTCTTT,CASSLTASGNTEAFF
TRBD2,TRBV9,TRBJ2-7,.,TGTGCCAGCAGCGTAGAGGGACTAGAATCCCACGAGCAGTACTTC,CASSVEGLESHEQYF
TRBD2,TRBV5-6,TRBJ2-5,once,TGTGCCAGCAGCCCACCCGGACTAGCGGGGGCCCTCCAGTACTTC,CASSPPGLAGALQYF
TRBD2,TRBV4-2,TRBJ2-3,.,TGTGCCAGCAGCCAAGAAAAGGGACTAGCGGGAGGGCCCGTAGATACGCAGTATTTT,CASSQEKGLAGGPVDTQYF
TRBD1,TRBV6-5,TRBJ2-7,.,TGTGCCAGCAGCCCGGGACAGATAACCTACGAGCAGTACTTC,CASSPGQITYEQYF
TRBD1,TRBV27,TRBJ2-7,.,TGTGCCAGCAGTTTTAGGGACAGGCTCCTCGAGCAGTACTTC,CASSFRDRLLEQYF
TRBD1,TRBV6-5,TRBJ1-2,once,TGTGCCAGCAGTTACTCTGGGACAGGGACGGGCTACACCTTC,CASSYSGTGTGYTF
.,TRBV18,TRBJ2-1,.,TGTGCCAGCTCCCCGCCGGACAGAAAATACAATGAGCAGTTCTTC,CASSPPDRKYNEQFF
.,TRBV2,TRBJ2-7,.,TGTGCCAGCAGTGAAGCGGCGACACGCTCCTACGAGCAGTACTTC,CASSEAATRSYEQYF
.,TRBV27,TRBJ1-2,.,TGTGCCAGCAGTTTAGTGGGTACGGGGAACTATGGCTACACCTTC,CASSLVGTGNYGYTF
TRBD2,TRBV6-4,TRBJ2-1,.,TGTGCCAGCAGTGACTCGATTAGCGGGGCCTACAATGAGCAGTTCTTC,CASSDSISGAYNEQFF
.,TRBV5-4,TRBJ2-2,once,TGTGCCAGCAGCTTGGGACAGGAAGACGGGGAGCTGTTTTTT,CASSLGQEDGELFF
.,TRBV4-1,TRBJ2-1,.,TGCGCCAGCAGCCAAGATCGGAGTGAGCAGTTCTTC,CASSQDRSEQFF
.,TRBV19,TRBJ1-1,.,TGTGCCAGTGCTAGACGGAGGGTGGGGTTGACTGAAGCTTTCTTT,CASARRRVGLTEAFF
TRBD1,TRBV29-1,TRBJ2-7,.,TGCAGCGTTGGACAGGGAACCGCCTACGAGCAGTACTTC,CSVGQGTAYEQYF
.,TRBV5-6,TRBJ1-1,.,TGTGCCAGCAGCGGGGGGTGGGTCATGAACACTGAAGCTTTCTTT,CASSGGWVMNTEAFF
TRBD2,TRBV5-1,TRBJ2-1,.,TGCGCCAGCGGTGTACTAGCGGGAGTCGACAATGAGCAGTTCTTC,CASGVLAGVDNEQFF